Listed here is a single TCR beta chain. Its cognate antigen is unknown. Germline CDR1 reads SGHRS; CDR2 reads YFSETQ. The CDR3 runs to 14 residues. Between the trimmed V and J ends, which lost 1 base and 6 bases, there was a span of 12 bases. Data came from immunoSEQ multiplex PCR; TCRdb stores just in-frame clones and leaves some out. The table lists 25,000 to 35,000 clones, about 85% of them singletons. This entry comes from a study of PD-1 blockade in classical Hodgkin lymphoma. Study-wide background: Intravenous delivery of nivolumab at 3 mg/kg to patients occurred every 2 weeks.

Findings of the study overall: Baseline TCR diversity was reportedly lower in newly diagnosed patients than healthy donors. Nothing has yet pinned down what causes the repertoire differences, possibly disease activity or prior therapy. CD4+ TCR diversity, unlike CD8+, climbed significantly by C4D1.

In every patient, relapse followed autologous stem cell transplantation, while exposure to brentuximab vedotin differed. Out of thawed PBMCs, magnetic negative selection purified CD4+ T cells. The material was CD4+ T cells from blood, obtained at baseline. The V call is TRBV5-1, the J call TRBJ2-3, with D perhaps matching TRBD2 (5 bases). The receptor comes from a human donor with classical Hodgkin lymphoma. CDR3 DNA: TGCGCCAGCAGCTTGACTAGAAGCCCGGATACGCAGTATTTT. Its protein is CASSLTRSPDTQYF.